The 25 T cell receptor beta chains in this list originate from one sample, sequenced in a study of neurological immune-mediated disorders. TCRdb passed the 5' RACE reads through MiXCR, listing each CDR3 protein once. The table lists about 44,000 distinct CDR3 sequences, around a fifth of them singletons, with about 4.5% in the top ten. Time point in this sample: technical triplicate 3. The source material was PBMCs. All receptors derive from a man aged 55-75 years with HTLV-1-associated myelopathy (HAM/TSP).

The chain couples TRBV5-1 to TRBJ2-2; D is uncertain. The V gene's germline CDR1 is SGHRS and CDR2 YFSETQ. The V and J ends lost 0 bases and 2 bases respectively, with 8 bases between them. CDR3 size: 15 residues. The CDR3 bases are TGCGCCAGCAGCTTGGAAGTGTCCAACACCGGGGAGCTGTTTTTT. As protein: CASSLEVSNTGELFF.

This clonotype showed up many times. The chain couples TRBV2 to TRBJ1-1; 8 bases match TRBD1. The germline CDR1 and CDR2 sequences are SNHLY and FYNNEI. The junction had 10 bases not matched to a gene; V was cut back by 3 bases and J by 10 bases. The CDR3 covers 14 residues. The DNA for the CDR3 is TGTGCCAGCAGTGAGGTCAGGGGGCGTGAAGGAGCTTTCTTT. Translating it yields CASSEVRGREGAFF.

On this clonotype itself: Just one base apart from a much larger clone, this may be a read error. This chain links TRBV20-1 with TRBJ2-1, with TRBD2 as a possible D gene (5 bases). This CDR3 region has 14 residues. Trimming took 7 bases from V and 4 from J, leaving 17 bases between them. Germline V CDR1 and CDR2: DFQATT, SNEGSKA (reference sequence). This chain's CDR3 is CSVSPSWSYNEQFF. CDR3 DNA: TGCAGTGTTTCCCCTAGCTGGAGTTACAATGAGCAGTTCTTC.

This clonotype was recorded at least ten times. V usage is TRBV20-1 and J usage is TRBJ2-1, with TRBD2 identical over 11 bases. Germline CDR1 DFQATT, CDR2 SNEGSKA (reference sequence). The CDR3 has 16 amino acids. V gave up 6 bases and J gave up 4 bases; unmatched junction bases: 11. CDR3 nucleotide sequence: TGCAGTGCCCACCCGCGACTAGCGGGATATTACAATGAGCAGTTCTTC. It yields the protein CSAHPRLAGYYNEQFF.

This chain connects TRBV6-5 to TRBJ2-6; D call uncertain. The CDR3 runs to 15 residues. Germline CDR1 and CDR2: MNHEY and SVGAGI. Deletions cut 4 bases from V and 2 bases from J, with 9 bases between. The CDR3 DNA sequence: TGTGCCAGCAGTTCCAGTGCGACTGGGGCCAACGTCCTGACTTTC. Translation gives CASSSSATGANVLTF.

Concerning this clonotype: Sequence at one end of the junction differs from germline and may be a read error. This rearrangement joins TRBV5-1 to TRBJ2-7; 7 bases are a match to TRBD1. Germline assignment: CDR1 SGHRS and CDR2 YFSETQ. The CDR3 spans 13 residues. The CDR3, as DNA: TGCGCCAGCACCTTGAGACAGGGCTACGAGCATTACTTC. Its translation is CASTLRQGYEHYF.

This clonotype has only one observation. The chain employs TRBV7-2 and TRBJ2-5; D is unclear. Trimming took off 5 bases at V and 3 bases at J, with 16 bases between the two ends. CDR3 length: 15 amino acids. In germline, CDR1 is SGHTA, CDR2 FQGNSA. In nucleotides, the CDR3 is TGTGCCAGCAGCCCGAGGATAATTTCCGAAGAGACCCAGTACTTC. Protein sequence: CASSPRIISEETQYF.

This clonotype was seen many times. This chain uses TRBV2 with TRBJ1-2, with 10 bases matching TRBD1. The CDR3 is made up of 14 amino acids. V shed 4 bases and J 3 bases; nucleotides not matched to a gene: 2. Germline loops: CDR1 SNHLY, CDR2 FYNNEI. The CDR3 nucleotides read TGTGCCAGCAGTGGGGGACAGGGGCACTATGGCTACACCTTC. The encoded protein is CASSGGQGHYGYTF.

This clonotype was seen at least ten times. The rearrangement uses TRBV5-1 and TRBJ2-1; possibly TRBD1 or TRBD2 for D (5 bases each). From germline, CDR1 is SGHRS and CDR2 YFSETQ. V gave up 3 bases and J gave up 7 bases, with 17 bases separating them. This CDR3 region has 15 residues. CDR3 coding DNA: TGCGCCAGCAGCTCCCGGGCAGGGACCATGAATGAGCAGTTCTTC. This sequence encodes CASSSRAGTMNEQFF. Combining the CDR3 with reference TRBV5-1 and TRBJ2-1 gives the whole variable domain KAGVTQTPRYLIKTRGQQVTLSCSPISGHRSVSWYQQTPGQGLQFLFEYFSETQRNKGNFPGRFSGRQFSNSRSEMNVSTLELGDSALYLCASSSRAGTMNEQFFGPGTRLTVL.

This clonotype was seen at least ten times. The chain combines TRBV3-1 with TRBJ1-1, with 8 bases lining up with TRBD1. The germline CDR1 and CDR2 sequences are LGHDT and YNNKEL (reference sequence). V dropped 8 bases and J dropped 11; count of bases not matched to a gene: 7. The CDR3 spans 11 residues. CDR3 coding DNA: TGTGCCAGCCGGGGGGACAGGCGGGCTTTCTTT. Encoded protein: CASRGDRRAFF.

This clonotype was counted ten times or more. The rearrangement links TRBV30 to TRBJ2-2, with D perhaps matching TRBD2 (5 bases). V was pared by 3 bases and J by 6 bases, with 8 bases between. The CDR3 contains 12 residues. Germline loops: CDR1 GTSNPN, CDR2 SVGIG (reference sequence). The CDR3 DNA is TGTGCCTGGAGAGTGGGAGCCGGGGAGCTGTTTTTT. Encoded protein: CAWRVGAGELFF.

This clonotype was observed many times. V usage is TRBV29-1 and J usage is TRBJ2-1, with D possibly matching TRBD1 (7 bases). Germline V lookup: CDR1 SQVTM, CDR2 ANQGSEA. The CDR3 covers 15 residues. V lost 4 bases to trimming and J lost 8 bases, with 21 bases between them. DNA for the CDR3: TGCAGCGTTGTTCGTCGGGGGACAGAATATGATGAGCAGTTCTTC. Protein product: CSVVRRGTEYDEQFF.

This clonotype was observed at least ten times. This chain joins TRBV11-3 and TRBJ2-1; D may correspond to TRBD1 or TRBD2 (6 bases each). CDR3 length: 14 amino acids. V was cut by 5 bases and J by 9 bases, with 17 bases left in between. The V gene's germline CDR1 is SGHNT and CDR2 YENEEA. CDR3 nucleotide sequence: TGTGCCAGCAGCGAGCAATGGGGGGCTACTGAGCAGTTCTTC. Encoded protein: CASSEQWGATEQFF.

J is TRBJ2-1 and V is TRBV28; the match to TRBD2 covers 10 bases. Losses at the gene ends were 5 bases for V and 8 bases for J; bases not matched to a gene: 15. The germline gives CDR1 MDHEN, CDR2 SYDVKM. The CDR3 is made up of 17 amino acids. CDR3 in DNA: TGTGCCAGCAGTCCCGAATTCCTAGCGGGAGCCAACCATGAGCAGTTCTTC. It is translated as CASSPEFLAGANHEQFF.

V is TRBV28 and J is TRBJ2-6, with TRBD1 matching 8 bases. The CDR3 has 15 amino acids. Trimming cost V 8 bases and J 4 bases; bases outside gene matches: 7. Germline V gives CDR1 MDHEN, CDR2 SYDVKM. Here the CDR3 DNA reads TGTGCCAGCGAGGGCAGGGGGCGCGGGGCCAACGTCCTGACTTTC. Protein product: CASEGRGRGANVLTF.

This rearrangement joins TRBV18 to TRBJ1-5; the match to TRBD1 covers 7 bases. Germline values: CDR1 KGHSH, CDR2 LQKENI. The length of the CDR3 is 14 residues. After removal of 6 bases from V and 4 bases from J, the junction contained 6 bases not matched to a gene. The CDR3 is CASSEGASNQPQHF. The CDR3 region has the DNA TGTGCCAGCTCGGAGGGGGCTAGTAATCAGCCCCAGCATTTT.

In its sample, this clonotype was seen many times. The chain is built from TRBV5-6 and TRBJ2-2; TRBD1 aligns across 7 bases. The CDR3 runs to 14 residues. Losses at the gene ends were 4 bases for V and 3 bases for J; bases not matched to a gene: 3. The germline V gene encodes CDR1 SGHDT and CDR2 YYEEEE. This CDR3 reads CASSTTGYTGELFF. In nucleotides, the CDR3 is TGTGCCAGCAGCACGACAGGGTACACCGGGGAGCTGTTTTTT. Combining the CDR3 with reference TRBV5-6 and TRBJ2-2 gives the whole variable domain DAGVTQSPTHLIKTRGQQVTLRCSPKSGHDTVSWYQQALGQGPQFIFQYYEEEERQRGNFPDRFSGHQFPNYSSELNVNALLLGDSALYLCASSTTGYTGELFFGEGSRLTVL.

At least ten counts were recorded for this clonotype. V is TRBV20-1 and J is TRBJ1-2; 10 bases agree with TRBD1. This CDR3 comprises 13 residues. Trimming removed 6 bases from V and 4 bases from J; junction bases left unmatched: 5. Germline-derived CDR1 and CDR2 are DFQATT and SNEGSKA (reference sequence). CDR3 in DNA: TGCAGTGCGGGGGACAGGGGCGGCTATGGCTACACCTTC. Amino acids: CSAGDRGGYGYTF.

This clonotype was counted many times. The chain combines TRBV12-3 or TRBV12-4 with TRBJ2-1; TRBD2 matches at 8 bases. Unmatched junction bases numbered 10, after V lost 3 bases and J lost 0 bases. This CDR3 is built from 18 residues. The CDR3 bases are TGTGCCAGCAGTTTCACAGTTGGGACTAGGAGCTCCTACAATGAGCAGTTCTTC. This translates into CASSFTVGTRSSYNEQFF.

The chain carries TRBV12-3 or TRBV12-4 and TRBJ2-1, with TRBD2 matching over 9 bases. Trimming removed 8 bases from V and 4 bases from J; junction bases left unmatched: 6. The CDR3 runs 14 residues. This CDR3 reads CASLSSGKYNEQFF. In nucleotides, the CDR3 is TGTGCCAGCCTGTCTAGCGGGAAATACAATGAGCAGTTCTTC.

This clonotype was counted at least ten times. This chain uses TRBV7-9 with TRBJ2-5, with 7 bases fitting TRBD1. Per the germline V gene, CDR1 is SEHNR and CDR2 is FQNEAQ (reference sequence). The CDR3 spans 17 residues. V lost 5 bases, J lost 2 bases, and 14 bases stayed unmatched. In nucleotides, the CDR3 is TGTGCCAGCAGCCCCACCGGGACAGAAATCCCACAAGAGACCCAGTACTTC. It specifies CASSPTGTEIPQETQYF.

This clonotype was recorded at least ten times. The CDR3 DNA reads TGTGCCAGCAGCTTAAGAAAATCGAATGAGCAGTTCTTC. Protein sequence: CASSLRKSNEQFF. The chain uses TRBV7-2 and TRBJ2-1; unclear D gene. Trimming shortened V by 2 bases and J by 7 bases, and 9 bases separated the two germline ends. CDR1 is SGHTA, CDR2 FQGNSA, per germline. The CDR3 covers 13 residues.

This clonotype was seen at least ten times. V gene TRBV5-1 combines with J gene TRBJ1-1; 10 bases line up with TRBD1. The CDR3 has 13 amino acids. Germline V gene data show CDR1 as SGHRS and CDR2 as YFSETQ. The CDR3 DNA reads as TGCGTCAGTGCCGGACAGGGGGACACTGAAGCTTTCTTT. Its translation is CVSAGQGDTEAFF.

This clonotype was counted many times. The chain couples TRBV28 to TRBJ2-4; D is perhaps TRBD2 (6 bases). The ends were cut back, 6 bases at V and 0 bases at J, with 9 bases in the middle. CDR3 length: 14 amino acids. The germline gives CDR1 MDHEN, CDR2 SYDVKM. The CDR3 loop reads CASRGGVAKNIQYF. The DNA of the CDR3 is TGTGCCAGCAGGGGAGGAGTAGCCAAAAACATTCAGTACTTC. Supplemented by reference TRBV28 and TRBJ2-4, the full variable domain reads DVKVTQSSRYLVKRTGEKVFLECVQDMDHENMFWYRQDPGLGLRLIYFSYDVKMKEKGDIPEGYSVSREKKERFSLILESASTNQTSMYLCASRGGVAKNIQYFGAGTRLSVL.

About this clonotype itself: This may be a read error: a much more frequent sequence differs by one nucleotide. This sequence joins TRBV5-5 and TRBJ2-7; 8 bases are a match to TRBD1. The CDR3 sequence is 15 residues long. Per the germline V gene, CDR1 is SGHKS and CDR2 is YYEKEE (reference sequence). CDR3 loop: CAGSLSGTGSYEQYF. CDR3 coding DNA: TGTGCCGGCAGCTTAAGTGGGACAGGCTCCTACGAGCAGTACTTC.